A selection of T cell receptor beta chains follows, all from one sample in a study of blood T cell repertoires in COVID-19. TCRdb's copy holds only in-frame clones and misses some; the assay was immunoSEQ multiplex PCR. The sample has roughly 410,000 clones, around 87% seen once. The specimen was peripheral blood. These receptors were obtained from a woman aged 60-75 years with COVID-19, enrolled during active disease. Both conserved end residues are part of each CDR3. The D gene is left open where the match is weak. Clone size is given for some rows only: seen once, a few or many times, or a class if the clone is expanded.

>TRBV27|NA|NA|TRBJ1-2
TGTGCCACCGGGGGTAACTATGGCTACACCTTC
CATGGNYGYTF
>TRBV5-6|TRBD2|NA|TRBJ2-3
TGTGCCAGCAGCTTAGGCGGGGGGGGATATAGCACAGATACGCAGTATTTT
CASSLGGGGYSTDTQYF
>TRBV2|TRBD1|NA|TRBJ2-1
TGTGCCAGCAGTGAAGCACAGGGGGCTGCGAATGAGCAGTTCTTC
CASSEAQGAANEQFF
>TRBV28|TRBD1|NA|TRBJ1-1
TGTGCCAGCAGTACGACAGGGGGCTATATCACTGAAGCTTTCTTT
CASSTTGGYITEAFF
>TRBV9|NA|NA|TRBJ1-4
TGTGCCAGCAGCGTAGACCAGGGTGATGAAAAACTGTTTTTT
CASSVDQGDEKLFF
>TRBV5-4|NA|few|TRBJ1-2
TGTGCCAGCAGCTTCGGCAGGGCGCTGGGGGGCTACACCTTC
CASSFGRALGGYTF
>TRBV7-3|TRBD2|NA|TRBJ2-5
TGTGCCAGCAGCTTAGTTCTAGCGGGGGCTCTCAAACAGACCCAGTACTTC
CASSLVLAGALKQTQYF
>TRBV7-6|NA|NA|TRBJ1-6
TGTGCCAGCAGCTTAAGGGGGTCCTATAATTCACCCCTCCACTTT
CASSLRGSYNSPLHF
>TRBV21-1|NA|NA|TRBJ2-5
TGTGCCAGCAGGCCCCAGGGGACCGGGGAGACCCAGTACTTC
CASRPQGTGETQYF
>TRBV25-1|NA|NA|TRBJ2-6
TGTGCCAGCAGTGTGCGTTCTGGGGCCAACGTCCTGACTTTC
CASSVRSGANVLTF
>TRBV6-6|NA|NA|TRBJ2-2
TGTGCCAGCAGCTCAGGGGACACCGGGGAGCTGTTTTTT
CASSSGDTGELFF
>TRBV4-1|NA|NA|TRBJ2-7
TGCGCCAGCAGCCAAGAAGGAGGGAAGGTAACCTACGAGCAGTACTTC
CASSQEGGKVTYEQYF
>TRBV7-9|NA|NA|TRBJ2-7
TGTGCCGCGGGACGCAGGAGCTCCTACGAGCAGTACTTC
CAAGRRSSYEQYF
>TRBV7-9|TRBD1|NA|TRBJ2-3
TGTGCCAGCAGCACCCGGGACAGGGAAGATACGCAGTATTTT
CASSTRDREDTQYF
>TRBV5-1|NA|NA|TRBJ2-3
TGCGCCAGCAGCTTGTGGGGCCGGGCCGACCTAGATACGCAGTATTTT
CASSLWGRADLDTQYF
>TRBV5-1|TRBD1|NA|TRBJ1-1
TGCGCCAGCAGCTTGACAGGGGTGACTGAAGCTTTCTTT
CASSLTGVTEAFF
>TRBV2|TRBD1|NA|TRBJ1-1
TGTGCCACATCTTTCCAGGGGGCCGGAACTGAAGCTTTCTTT
CATSFQGAGTEAFF
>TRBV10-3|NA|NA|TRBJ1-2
TGTGCCATCAGTGGGACAGCCTATGGCTACACCTTC
CAISGTAYGYTF
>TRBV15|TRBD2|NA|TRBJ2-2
TGTGCCACCAGCACACACAGGGCGGGAGGCACCGGGGAGCTGTTTTTT
CATSTHRAGGTGELFF
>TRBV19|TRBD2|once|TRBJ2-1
TGTGCCAGTAGTATACTAGCGGGCGCCAATGAGCAGTTCTTC
CASSILAGANEQFF
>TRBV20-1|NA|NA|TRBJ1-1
TGCAGTGCTTTAGCCTCCACTGAAGCTTTCTTT
CSALASTEAFF
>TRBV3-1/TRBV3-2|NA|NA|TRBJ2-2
TGTGCCAGCAGCCAAGGGTACAGGTACGGGAACACCGGGGAGCTGTTTTTT
CASSQGYRYGNTGELFF
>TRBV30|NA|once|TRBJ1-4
TGTGCCTGGAGACAGGACAATGAAAAACTGTTTTTT
CAWRQDNEKLFF
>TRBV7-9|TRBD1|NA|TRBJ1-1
TGTGCCAGCAGCGACGCAGGGGGCCGGAACACTGAAGCTTTCTTT
CASSDAGGRNTEAFF
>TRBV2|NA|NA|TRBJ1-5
TGTGCCAGCAGTGAAAGGAACCCTGGGGGGGCTCAGCCCCAGCATTTT
CASSERNPGGAQPQHF
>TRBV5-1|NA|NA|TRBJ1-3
TGCGCCAGCAGGGCCACATTGATGGCAAACACCATATATTTT
CASRATLMANTIYF
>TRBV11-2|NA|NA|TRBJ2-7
TGTGCCAGCAGCCCCCTAGTGAACCCCGAGGGCGAGCAGTACTTC
CASSPLVNPEGEQYF
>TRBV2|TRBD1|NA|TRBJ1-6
TGTGCCAGCACTAAGGGACAGAGCTCCTATAATTCACCCCTCCACTTT
CASTKGQSSYNSPLHF
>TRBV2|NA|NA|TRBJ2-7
TGTGCCAGCAGGCCGGGACAAGCCACCTACGAGCAGTACTTC
CASRPGQATYEQYF